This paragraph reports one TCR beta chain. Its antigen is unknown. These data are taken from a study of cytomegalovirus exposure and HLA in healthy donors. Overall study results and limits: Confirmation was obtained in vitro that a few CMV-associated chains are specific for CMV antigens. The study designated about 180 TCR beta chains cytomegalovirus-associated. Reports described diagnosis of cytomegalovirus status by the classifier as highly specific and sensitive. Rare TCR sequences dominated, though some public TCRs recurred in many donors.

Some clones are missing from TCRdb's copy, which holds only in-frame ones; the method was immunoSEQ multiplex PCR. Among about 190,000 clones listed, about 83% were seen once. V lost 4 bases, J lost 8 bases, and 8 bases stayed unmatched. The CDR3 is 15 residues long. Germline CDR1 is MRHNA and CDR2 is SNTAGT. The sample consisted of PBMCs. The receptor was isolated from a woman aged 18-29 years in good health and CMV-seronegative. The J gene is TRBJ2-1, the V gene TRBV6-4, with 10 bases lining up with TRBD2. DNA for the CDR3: TGTGCCAGCAGTGTAAAGCGGGGGGGATTTGATGAGCAGTTCTTC. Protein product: CASSVKRGGFDEQFF.